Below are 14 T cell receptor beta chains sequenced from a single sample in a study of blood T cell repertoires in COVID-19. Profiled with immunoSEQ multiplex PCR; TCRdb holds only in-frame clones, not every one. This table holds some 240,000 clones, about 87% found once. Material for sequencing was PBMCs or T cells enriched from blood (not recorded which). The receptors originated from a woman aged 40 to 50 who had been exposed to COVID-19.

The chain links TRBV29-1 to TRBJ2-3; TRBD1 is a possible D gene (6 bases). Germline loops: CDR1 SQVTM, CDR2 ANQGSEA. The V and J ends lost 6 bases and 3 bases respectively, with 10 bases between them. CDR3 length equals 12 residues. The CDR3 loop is CSVETGTDTQYF. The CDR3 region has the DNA TGCAGCGTGGAAACAGGGACAGATACGCAGTATTTT.

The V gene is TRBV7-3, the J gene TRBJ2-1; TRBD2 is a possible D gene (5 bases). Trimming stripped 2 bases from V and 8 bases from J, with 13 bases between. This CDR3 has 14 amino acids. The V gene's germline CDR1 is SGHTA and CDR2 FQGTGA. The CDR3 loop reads CASSLQSSSDEQFF. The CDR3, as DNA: TGTGCCAGCAGCTTACAGTCTAGCAGCGATGAGCAGTTCTTC.

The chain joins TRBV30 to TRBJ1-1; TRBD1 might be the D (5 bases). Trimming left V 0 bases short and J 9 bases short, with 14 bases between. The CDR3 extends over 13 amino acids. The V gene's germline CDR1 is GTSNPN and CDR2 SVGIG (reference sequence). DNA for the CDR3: TGTGCCTGGAGTGTAGCTTTAGTGGGGCAAGCTTTCTTT. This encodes CAWSVALVGQAFF.

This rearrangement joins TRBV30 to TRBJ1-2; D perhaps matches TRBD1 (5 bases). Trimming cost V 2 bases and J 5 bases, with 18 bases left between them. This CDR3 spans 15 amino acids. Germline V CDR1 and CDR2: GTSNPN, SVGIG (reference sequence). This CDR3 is CAWSNPGRGEYGYTF. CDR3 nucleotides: TGTGCCTGGAGTAATCCGGGGAGGGGCGAGTATGGCTACACCTTC.

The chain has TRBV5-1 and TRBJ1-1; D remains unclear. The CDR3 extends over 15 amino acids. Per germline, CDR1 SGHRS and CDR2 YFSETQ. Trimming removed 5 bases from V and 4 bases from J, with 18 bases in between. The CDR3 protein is CASSERVFGSTEAFF. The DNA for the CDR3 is TGCGCCAGCAGTGAACGGGTGTTTGGGAGCACTGAAGCTTTCTTT.

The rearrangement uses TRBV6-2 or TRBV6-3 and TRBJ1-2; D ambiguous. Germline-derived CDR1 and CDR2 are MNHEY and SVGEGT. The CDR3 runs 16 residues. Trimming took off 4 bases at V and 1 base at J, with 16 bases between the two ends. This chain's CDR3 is CASSSWADLLNYGYTF. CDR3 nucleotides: TGTGCCAGCAGTTCTTGGGCCGACCTCCTTAACTATGGCTACACCTTC.

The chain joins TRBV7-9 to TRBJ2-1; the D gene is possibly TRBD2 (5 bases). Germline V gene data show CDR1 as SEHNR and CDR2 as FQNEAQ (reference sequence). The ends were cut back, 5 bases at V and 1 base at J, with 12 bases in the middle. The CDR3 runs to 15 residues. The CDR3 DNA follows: TGTGCCAGCAGCCCTTTAGCGCCGTCCTACAATGAGCAGTTCTTC. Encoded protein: CASSPLAPSYNEQFF.

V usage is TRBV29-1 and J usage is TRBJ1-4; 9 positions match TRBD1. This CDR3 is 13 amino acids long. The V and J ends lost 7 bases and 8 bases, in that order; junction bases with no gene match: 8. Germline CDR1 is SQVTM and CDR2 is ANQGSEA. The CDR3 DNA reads TGCAGCGCCGAATGGGACAGGGACGAAAAACTGTTTTTT. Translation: CSAEWDRDEKLFF. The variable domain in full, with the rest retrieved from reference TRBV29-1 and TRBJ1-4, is SAVISQKPSRDICQRGTSLTIQCQVDSQVTMMFWYRQQPGQSLTLIATANQGSEATYESGFVIDKFPISRPNLTFSTLTVSNMSPEDSSIYLCSAEWDRDEKLFFGSGTQLSVL.

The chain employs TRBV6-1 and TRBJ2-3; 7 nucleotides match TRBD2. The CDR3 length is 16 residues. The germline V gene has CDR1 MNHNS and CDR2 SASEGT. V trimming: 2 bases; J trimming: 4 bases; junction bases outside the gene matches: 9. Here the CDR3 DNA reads TGTGCCAGCAGTGAATTGAGGCGGGAGTTTTCAGATACGCAGTATTTT. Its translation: CASSELRREFSDTQYF.

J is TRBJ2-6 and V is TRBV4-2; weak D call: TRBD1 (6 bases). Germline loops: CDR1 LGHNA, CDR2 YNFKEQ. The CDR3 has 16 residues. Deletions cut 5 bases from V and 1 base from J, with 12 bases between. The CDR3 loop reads CASSTQRGSGANVLTF. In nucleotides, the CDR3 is TGTGCCAGCAGCACGCAAAGGGGGTCTGGGGCCAACGTCCTGACTTTC.

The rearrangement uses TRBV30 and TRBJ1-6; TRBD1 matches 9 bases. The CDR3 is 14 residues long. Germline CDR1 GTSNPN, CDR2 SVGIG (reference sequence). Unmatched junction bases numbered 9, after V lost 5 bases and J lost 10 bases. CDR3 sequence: CAWGRQGVGSPLHF. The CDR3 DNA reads TGTGCCTGGGGCCGACAGGGGGTAGGGTCACCCCTCCACTTT.

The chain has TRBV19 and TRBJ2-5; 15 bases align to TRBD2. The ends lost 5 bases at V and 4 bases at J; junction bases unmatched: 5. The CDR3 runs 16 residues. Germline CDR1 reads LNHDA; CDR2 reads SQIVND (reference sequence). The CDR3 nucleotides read TGTGCCAGTAGTCGGACTAGCGGGGGGGCCAGAGAGACCCAGTACTTC. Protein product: CASSRTSGGARETQYF.

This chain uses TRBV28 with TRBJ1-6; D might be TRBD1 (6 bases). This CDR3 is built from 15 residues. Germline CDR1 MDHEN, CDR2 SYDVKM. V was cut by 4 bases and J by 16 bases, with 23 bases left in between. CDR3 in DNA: TGTGCCAGCAGTTCAGAGGAACAGGGCAAAAGGACTCTCCACTTT. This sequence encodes CASSSEEQGKRTLHF. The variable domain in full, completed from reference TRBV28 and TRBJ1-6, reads DVKVTQSSRYLVKRTGEKVFLECVQDMDHENMFWYRQDPGLGLRLIYFSYDVKMKEKGDIPEGYSVSREKKERFSLILESASTNQTSMYLCASSSEEQGKRTLHFGNGTRLTVT.

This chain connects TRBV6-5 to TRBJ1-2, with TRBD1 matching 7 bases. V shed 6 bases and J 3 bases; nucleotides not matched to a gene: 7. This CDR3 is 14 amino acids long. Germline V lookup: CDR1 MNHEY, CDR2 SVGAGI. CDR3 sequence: CASRRDTGDYGYTF. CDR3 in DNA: TGTGCCAGCAGAAGAGATACAGGGGACTATGGCTACACCTTC.